This TCR beta chain was sequenced for a study of OX40 agonist ivuxolimab in advanced cancers. Study details: Patients' therapy was ivuxolimab, an antibody that acts as an agonist of OX40 (CD134). Partial responses were achieved by three patients, one with hepatocellular carcinoma and two with cutaneous melanoma. The study's findings and limits: At 0.1 to 3.0 mg/kg, CD4+ and CD8+ blood T cells expanded clonally by week 6.

Germline CDR1 reads SGHKS; CDR2 reads YYEKEE (reference sequence). With 0 bases removed from V and 2 bases from J, the gap between germline ends came to 12 bases. The CDR3 runs 16 residues. With respect to this clone: The antigen is unknown.

Assay: immunoSEQ multiplex PCR; the TCRdb copy retains only in-frame clones and omits some. The repertoire consists of 55,000 to 70,000 clones, with roughly 90% occurring once and the leading ten covering around 1.1%. This sequence joins TRBV5-5 and TRBJ1-5; TRBD1 might be the D (5 bases). The clonotype comes from an adult with an advanced solid tumor such as melanoma, head and neck, liver or kidney cancer. The sequences come from CD4+ or CD8+ T cells sorted from blood, collected in a trial of the OX40 agonist ivuxolimab. DNA of the CDR3: TGTGCCAGCAGCTTGGGAGGAGGGGCCGGCAATCAGCCCCAGCATTTT. Translated: CASSLGGGAGNQPQHF.